Here is one TCR beta chain with its context. In the source study's methods: From reference gene primer amplification, estimates of nucleated cell counts were derived. Produced via immunoSEQ multiplex PCR; TCRdb's table is partial and in-frame only. The DNA gave D and trimming, while V, J and clone size come from that table. Of under 250,000 clones in the sample, over 75% were seen once. The source of the sample is a study of blood T cell repertoires in COVID-19. Study background: PBMCs, B-cell-depleted T cells, or T cells were the source of the cDNA or gDNA that made up the material.

Germline V gene sequence: CDR1 LNHDA, CDR2 SQIVND (reference sequence). V lost 5 bases, J lost 1 base, and 6 bases stayed unmatched. The CDR3 spans 16 residues. The clonotype originates from a man between 45 and 60 years old with COVID-19, enrolled during active disease. The chain carries TRBV19 and TRBJ2-3, with 10 bases aligning to TRBD2. The specimen was peripheral blood. The CDR3: CASSPLAGGGTDTQYF. CDR3 sequence (DNA): TGTGCCAGTAGTCCCTTAGCGGGGGGAGGCACAGATACGCAGTATTTT.